The source of this T cell receptor beta chain is a study of CD8 T cells in Susac syndrome. When the RNA was reverse transcribed, random hexamers were used with an input of roughly 0.45 to 1 ug. Coverage of TCR beta CDR3 amplification by immunoSEQ multiplex PCR extended to 54 Vbeta and 13 Jbeta. TCRdb re-called the immunoSEQ multiplex PCR reads with MiXCR, one entry per CDR3 protein. The sample consists of 180,000 or so distinct CDR3 sequences, just under 95% of them appearing once. Controls were age- and sex-matched healthy donors. While CD8+ and CD4+ T cells were isolated negatively, TEMRA cells were enriched by FACS. This CDR3 has 17 amino acids. Trimming removed 3 bases from V and 5 bases from J; junction bases left unmatched: 13. Per germline, CDR1 MNHEY and CDR2 SMNVEV (reference sequence).

This chain joins TRBV27 and TRBJ1-5; TRBD1 matches at 7 bases. The sequenced material came from CD4+ T cells from PBMCs. This TCR came from a human donor in good health. The CDR3 spells CASSFLKETGSHQPQHF. Here the CDR3 DNA reads TGTGCCAGCAGTTTTCTCAAGGAGACAGGGTCGCATCAGCCCCAGCATTTT.